Included here is one TCR beta chain sequence, with context. Clones were read by immunoSEQ multiplex PCR, and TCRdb kept only the in-frame ones, dropping some. The table shows about 2.3 million clones, with 85% to 95% occurring only once. This record comes from a study of shared clonotypes between healthy human individuals. Germline CDR1 is SGHTA and CDR2 is FQGNSA. V lost 5 bases, J lost 7 bases, and 14 bases lay in between. CDR3 size: 14 residues. The chain carries TRBV7-2 and TRBJ1-4, with D uncertain. The clonotype comes from a man younger than 35 in good health. Some clones in this sample may be carry-over from other donors' samples. Sequencing was done on a sample of naive CD4+ T cells from PBMCs. The subset is: CD45RA+ positively selected. The CDR3, as DNA: TGTGCCAGCAGCCCCGAGGGAGGCGGTGAAAAACTGTTTTTT. Amino acid sequence: CASSPEGGGEKLFF.